Below, 4 T cell receptor beta chains from the same sample are listed, as sequenced in a study of T cell responses to AZD1222 COVID-19 vaccine. The data were produced by immunoSEQ multiplex PCR, yet TCRdb's version contains in-frame clones alone and is incomplete. Altogether over 100,000 clones are present, nearly 90% being singletons, with the ten largest covering around 13%. This specimen was peripheral blood, taken on day 0 of MenACWY control vaccination. These receptors all stem from an adult in good health.

The gene calls are TRBV6-1 and TRBJ1-6, with TRBD1 matching 8 bases. Per the germline V gene, CDR1 is MNHNS and CDR2 is SASEGT. Trimming removed 2 bases from V and 6 bases from J; junction bases left unmatched: 3. CDR3 length: 15 residues. The CDR3 here is CASSEITGGNSPLHF. CDR3 nucleotide sequence: TGTGCCAGCAGTGAAATCACAGGGGGTAATTCACCCCTCCACTTT.

The chain joins TRBV30 to TRBJ1-6; D remains unclear. V lost 0 bases to trimming and J lost 13 bases, with 22 bases between them. The germline V gene has CDR1 GTSNPN and CDR2 SVGIG (reference sequence). The CDR3 consists of 16 residues. CDR3 in DNA: TGTGCCTGGAGTGTAGCAAAATACTGGGGTGAGCGTCCCCTCCACTTT. Translating it yields CAWSVAKYWGERPLHF.

CDR3 sequence reads: CASEGTDVLNEQFF. CDR3 bases: TGTGCCAGTGAGGGGACCGACGTATTAAATGAGCAGTTCTTC. The chain joins TRBV28 to TRBJ2-1; D is perhaps TRBD1 or TRBD2 (5 bases each). CDR3 size: 14 residues. Germline V lookup: CDR1 MDHEN, CDR2 SYDVKM. V shed 9 bases and J shed 7 bases, with 19 bases lying between them.

CDR3 sequence reads: CASSLLGQASSGELFF. CDR3 nucleotides: TGTGCCAGCTCACTTCTGGGACAGGCGTCGAGCGGGGAGCTGTTTTTT. The chain is built from TRBV18 and TRBJ2-2, with 8 nucleotides matching TRBD1. The CDR3 totals 16 residues. Trimming cost V 4 bases and J 7 bases; bases outside gene matches: 11. CDR1 is KGHSH and CDR2 is LQKENI in the germline V gene.